The 21 T cell receptor beta chains below all came from one sample that was sequenced in a study of control samples from healthy donors and cancer patients. Method: immunoSEQ multiplex PCR; TCRdb's copy keeps in-frame clones and lacks some. The table shows some 110,000 clones, with around 90% occurring only once. Sequencing was carried out using blood. Receptors were obtained from a woman in her 70s in good health.

V and J are TRBV7-9 and TRBJ1-1; tentatively, D is TRBD1 (5 bases). This CDR3 spans 14 amino acids. The germline CDR1 and CDR2 sequences are SEHNR and FQNEAQ (reference sequence). V dropped 1 base and J dropped 6 bases, with 12 bases sitting between them. Here the CDR3 reads CASSLVQGRSEAFF. The DNA of the CDR3 is TGTGCCAGCAGCTTAGTTCAGGGAAGGTCTGAAGCTTTCTTT.

This chain links TRBV19 with TRBJ2-3; 12 bases align to TRBD2. The ends lost 2 bases at V and 5 bases at J; junction bases unmatched: 5. Looked up from germline, CDR1 is LNHDA and CDR2 is SQIVND (reference sequence). The CDR3 spans 16 residues. The DNA of the CDR3 is TGTGCCAGTAGTATAACTCTAGCGGGGGGGCAAGATACGCAGTATTTT. Encoded protein: CASSITLAGGQDTQYF. Combining the CDR3 with reference TRBV19 and TRBJ2-3 gives the whole variable domain DGGITQSPKYLFRKEGQNVTLSCEQNLNHDAMYWYRQDPGQGLRLIYYSQIVNDFQKGDIAEGYSVSREKKESFPLTVTSAQKNPTAFYLCASSITLAGGQDTQYFGPGTRLTVL.

J is TRBJ1-1 and V is TRBV6-5; D might be TRBD1 (5 bases). The CDR3 totals 13 residues. Germline CDR1 MNHEY, CDR2 SVGAGI. V was shortened by 6 bases and J by 2 bases, with 10 bases between the two germline ends. Here the CDR3 DNA reads TGTGCCAGCAGCCTCGACAGAAACACTGAAGCTTTCTTT. This codes for CASSLDRNTEAFF.

V usage is TRBV6-5 and J usage is TRBJ1-1; maybe TRBD1 (6 bases). This CDR3 region has 14 residues. Germline loops: CDR1 MNHEY, CDR2 SVGAGI. V gave up 0 bases and J gave up 4 bases, with 9 bases separating them. CDR3 in amino acids: CASSYSAGVTEAFF. CDR3 nucleotides: TGTGCCAGCAGTTACTCGGCAGGGGTCACTGAAGCTTTCTTT.

The rearrangement links TRBV10-3 to TRBJ2-3; the D gene could be TRBD1 or TRBD2 (5 bases each). The germline CDR1 and CDR2 sequences are ENHRY and SYGVKD. CDR3 length: 13 residues. V lost 0 bases, J lost 4 bases, and 5 bases lay in between. The CDR3 reads CAISESGADTQYF. CDR3 nucleotide sequence: TGTGCCATCAGTGAGTCGGGGGCAGATACGCAGTATTTT.

J is TRBJ1-2 and V is TRBV28; D remains ambiguous. V gave up 3 bases and J gave up 10 bases, with 12 bases separating them. CDR1 and CDR2 (germline): MDHEN, SYDVKM. The CDR3 totals 12 residues. The CDR3 reads CASSFLGDPYTF. The CDR3 DNA reads as TGTGCCAGCAGTTTCCTCGGGGATCCCTACACCTTC.

This sequence joins TRBV4-3 and TRBJ1-4; D is unresolved. Germline values: CDR1 LGHNA, CDR2 YSLEER. V dropped 0 bases and J dropped 2 bases, with 7 bases sitting between them. The length of the CDR3 is 15 residues. CDR3 residues: CASSQDRYTNEKLFF. The CDR3 DNA reads as TGCGCCAGCAGCCAAGATCGGTATACTAATGAAAAACTGTTTTTT.

With respect to this clone: Other nucleotide sequences in the sample specify the same CDR3. This chain connects TRBV7-2 to TRBJ2-7, with TRBD2 as a possible D gene (6 bases). Germline V gene sequence: CDR1 SGHTA, CDR2 FQGNSA. This CDR3 has 14 amino acids. Trimming took off 3 bases at V and 1 base at J, with 10 bases between the two ends. Written as DNA, the CDR3 is TGTGCCAGCAGCTTGGGGGGTGCATCCTACGAGCAGTACTTC. Translation gives CASSLGGASYEQYF.

This clone was picked up one time. The V and J genes are TRBV11-2 and TRBJ1-1; perhaps TRBD1 as D (5 bases). This CDR3 is built from 15 residues. Looked up from germline, CDR1 is SGHAT and CDR2 is FQNNGV. Deletions cut 1 base from V and 0 bases from J, with 9 bases between. CDR3: CASSLVGVMNTEAFF. The DNA for the CDR3 is TGTGCCAGCAGCTTAGTAGGGGTAATGAACACTGAAGCTTTCTTT.

CDR3 sequence (DNA): TGTGCCAGCAGAGAGGACAGGGGGGGCGTGAACACTGAAGCTTTCTTT. This codes for CASREDRGGVNTEAFF. The V gene is TRBV2, the J gene TRBJ1-1; 10 nucleotides match TRBD1. The V segment lost 6 bases and the J segment 0 bases; nucleotides outside the gene matches: 7. From germline, CDR1 is SNHLY and CDR2 FYNNEI. There are 16 residues in the CDR3.

The V gene is TRBV29-1, the J gene TRBJ2-2; maybe TRBD2 (5 bases). V dropped 7 bases and J dropped 4 bases, with 13 bases sitting between them. The CDR3 has 13 residues. Germline-derived CDR1 and CDR2 are SQVTM and ANQGSEA. The CDR3 DNA reads TGCAGCGCTGGACTGGCAAGCACCGGGGAGCTGTTTTTT. It yields the protein CSAGLASTGELFF.

In its sample, this clone was seen once. The J gene is TRBJ2-7, the V gene TRBV5-6; TRBD2 agrees at 14 bases. The germline V gene encodes CDR1 SGHDT and CDR2 YYEEEE. Trimming removed 4 bases from V and 0 bases from J; junction bases left unmatched: 9. This CDR3 is 18 amino acids long. CDR3: CASSLFGLAGGTSYEQYF. CDR3 sequence (DNA): TGTGCCAGCAGCCTCTTCGGACTAGCGGGGGGTACCTCCTACGAGCAGTACTTC. Together with reference TRBV5-6 and TRBJ2-7, the CDR3 gives the full variable domain: DAGVTQSPTHLIKTRGQQVTLRCSPKSGHDTVSWYQQALGQGPQFIFQYYEEEERQRGNFPDRFSGHQFPNYSSELNVNALLLGDSALYLCASSLFGLAGGTSYEQYFGPGTRLTVT.

The chain recombines TRBV15 with TRBJ1-5; no definite D call. Germline assignment: CDR1 LNHNV and CDR2 YYDKDF (reference sequence). CDR3 length: 17 residues. V lost 0 bases and J 0 bases, leaving 12 bases between the germline ends. In nucleotides, the CDR3 is TGTGCCACCAGCAGAGATGGGTTGATGAATAGCAATCAGCCCCAGCATTTT. Its protein is CATSRDGLMNSNQPQHF.

V gene TRBV5-1 combines with J gene TRBJ2-1, with 8 nucleotides matching TRBD2. With V trimmed by 4 bases and J by 9 bases, 9 bases remained unmatched. This CDR3 region has 14 residues. Germline CDR1 reads SGHRS; CDR2 reads YFSETQ. CDR3 DNA: TGCGCCAGCAGCCTTACCGGGGGGGCGGGTGAGCAGTTCTTC. Protein product: CASSLTGGAGEQFF.

The rearrangement joins TRBV19 to TRBJ2-5; the D is unclear. Germline CDR1 and CDR2: LNHDA and SQIVND (reference sequence). The CDR3 is 13 residues long. V was shortened by 3 bases and J by 1 base, with 6 bases between the two germline ends. The CDR3 region is CASSIALQETQYF. The CDR3 nucleotides read TGTGCCAGTAGTATCGCTCTCCAAGAGACCCAGTACTTC.

J is TRBJ1-1 and V is TRBV5-6; weak D call: TRBD1 (6 bases). Germline V gene sequence: CDR1 SGHDT, CDR2 YYEEEE. The CDR3 has 15 amino acids. The ends were cut back, 4 bases at V and 1 base at J, with 14 bases in the middle. CDR3 sequence: CASSPGAVENTEAFF. DNA of the CDR3: TGTGCCAGCAGCCCGGGGGCGGTGGAGAACACTGAAGCTTTCTTT.

The J gene is TRBJ1-6, the V gene TRBV2; D is unclear. V was pared by 7 bases and J by 9 bases, with 13 bases between. Germline CDR1 SNHLY, CDR2 FYNNEI. This CDR3 has 13 amino acids. The CDR3 sequence is CASNSGFGSPLHF. CDR3 DNA sequence: TGTGCCAGCAACTCCGGGTTCGGTTCACCCCTCCACTTT.

The chain is built from TRBV25-1 and TRBJ1-1; no clear D gene. This CDR3 has 13 amino acids. V was clipped by 5 bases and J by 2 bases, with 9 bases between them. Germline V gene lookup returns CDR1 MGHDK and CDR2 SYGVNS. The CDR3 nucleotides are TGTGCCAGCAGTCCGAGACCCAACACTGAAGCTTTCTTT. It is translated as CASSPRPNTEAFF. The full variable domain, completed using reference TRBV25-1 and TRBJ1-1, is EADIYQTPRYLVIGTGKKITLECSQTMGHDKMYWYQQDPGMELHLIHYSYGVNSTEKGDLSSESTVSRIRTEHFPLTLESARPSHTSQYLCASSPRPNTEAFFGQGTRLTVV.

The CDR3 here is CASSQDDRTISYNSPLHF. CDR3 sequence (DNA): TGCGCCAGCAGCCAAGACGATCGAACAATCTCCTATAATTCACCCCTCCACTTT. The V call is TRBV4-1, the J call TRBJ1-6; no definite D call. The CDR3 covers 18 residues. The V gene lost 0 bases and the J gene lost 0 bases, with 12 bases spanning the gap. The germline gives CDR1 MGHRA, CDR2 YSYEKL.

The chain has TRBV15 and TRBJ1-1, with D hard to call. Per the germline V gene, CDR1 is LNHNV and CDR2 is YYDKDF (reference sequence). The CDR3 contains 16 residues. Trimming removed 0 bases from V and 3 bases from J, with 14 bases in between. The CDR3 loop reads CATSRDWARQHTEAFF. The CDR3 DNA is TGTGCCACCAGCAGAGATTGGGCTCGGCAGCACACTGAAGCTTTCTTT.

The V gene is TRBV7-2, the J gene TRBJ1-2; 8 nucleotides align to TRBD1. This CDR3 has 14 amino acids. The V segment lost 5 bases and the J segment 7 bases; nucleotides outside the gene matches: 9. Germline CDR1 SGHTA, CDR2 FQGNSA. Here the CDR3 DNA reads TGTGCCAGCAGCCTAAGGACAGGGTCATCTGGCTACACCTTC. Its protein product is CASSLRTGSSGYTF. Full variable domain (remainder filled in from reference TRBV7-2 and TRBJ1-2): GAGVSQSPSNKVTEKGKDVELRCDPISGHTALYWYRQSLGQGLEFLIYFQGNSAPDKSGLPSDRFSAERTGGSVSTLTIQRTQQEDSAVYLCASSLRTGSSGYTFGSGTRLTVV.